These 2 T cell receptor beta chains were all obtained from the same sample, sequenced in a study of cytomegalovirus exposure and HLA in healthy donors (dated by TCRdb to 2016 to 2017). The library was generated by the immunoSEQ multiplex PCR assay. A mixture of 60 forward primers for TCR Vbeta segments and 13 reverse primers for TCR Jbeta segments was used in the multiplex PCR. Drawn from immuneACCESS, this table holds only the in-frame rearrangements with V and J called that TCRdb kept. Clones are partly lost; checked studies trace under half to an unresolved V gene and leave the rest unexplained. For this sample the table gives about 120,000 clones, of which about 75% were detected only once. The leading ten clones occupy over 25% of the sample. Sequenced material: PBMCs. The receptors were sampled from a man aged 55 to 70 in good health and CMV-seropositive.

The chain is built from TRBV11-3 and TRBJ1-6; D uncertain. The CDR3 runs to 13 residues. V was clipped by 0 bases and J by 6 bases, with 3 bases between them. Germline CDR1 is SGHNT and CDR2 is YENEEA. The CDR3, as DNA: TGTGCCAGCAGCTTAGAACTTAATTCACCCCTCCACTTT. Amino acids: CASSLELNSPLHF.

This chain links TRBV4-1 with TRBJ2-3, with TRBD1 matching over 12 bases. V lost 5 bases and J lost 6; bases outside the gene matches: 9. Looked up from germline, CDR1 is MGHRA and CDR2 is YSYEKL. CDR3 size: 16 residues. The CDR3 here is CASSSGTGGVWDTQYF. For the CDR3, the DNA is TGCGCCAGCAGCTCCGGGACAGGGGGCGTCTGGGATACGCAGTATTTT.